This TCR beta chain is drawn from a study of T cells after yellow fever vaccination. Trimming removed 1 base at V and 6 bases at J, with 18 bases between. The CDR3 loop spans 16 amino acids. TCRdb passed the 5' RACE reads through MiXCR, listing each CDR3 protein once. The profile shows some 250,000 distinct CDR3 sequences, 3.6% of them singletons. This clonotype appeared many times. J is TRBJ1-2 and V is TRBV12-3 or TRBV12-4; TRBD1 might be the D (6 bases). The specimen comprised PBMCs, sampled 15 days after the yellow fever booster vaccination. This receptor was obtained from a man aged 18 to 35 who received the YFV17D yellow fever vaccine. CDR3 in DNA: TGTGCCAGCAGTTTAGGAGTGCGGGGACATGTCGATGGCTACACCTTC. Its translation is CASSLGVRGHVDGYTF.